This T cell receptor beta chain was observed in a study of T cells expressing NK-cell markers. Germline CDR1 reads SGHDT; CDR2 reads YYEEEE. This CDR3 spans 14 amino acids. TCRdb reanalyzed the 5' RACE reads, giving one entry per CDR3 protein sequence and no DNA. This table holds just under 150,000 distinct CDR3 sequences. This TCR derives from a man younger than 35 in good health. This chain connects TRBV5-6 to TRBJ2-5; TCRdb designates TRBD2, a call that cannot be tested without DNA. Sample: blood T cells: a sorted CD56 or NKG2C T cell subset, CD4+ or CD8+ T cells, or bulk PBMC T cells (not recorded which). CDR3 loop: CASSSLWAKETQYF.